The clone carrying this T cell receptor beta chain has more than one count but fewer than ten. Its antigen is still unknown. The data derive from a study of human T cells and chemical hapten exposure. For the study at large: Diphenylcyclopropenone was administered weekly to the scalp of patients throughout the approximately 24-week study. Whole-study findings and limits: TCRs exceeding 1 in 1000 frequency stayed unchanged with DPC sensitization.

The time point: patch test 1, 2 weeks after DPC sensitization. Treatment of the sample: therapeutic diphenylcyclopropenone sensitization with weekly scalp DPC. Germline CDR1 reads SGHRS; CDR2 reads YFSETQ. This CDR3 has 14 amino acids. The germline V and J ends were trimmed by 5 bases and 0 bases, with 9 bases remaining between them. MiXCR, applied by TCRdb to the RACE reads, yields one record per CDR3 protein. The table lists 150,000 to 200,000 distinct CDR3 sequences, about 14% of them singletons. The source material was whole blood, sampled in connection with sensitization to the hapten diphenylcyclopropenone (DPC). This clonotype was sampled from a woman in her 30s with alopecia areata. Some clones in this sample may be carry-over from other donors' samples. The rearrangement joins TRBV5-1 to TRBJ2-1; D might be TRBD2 (6 bases). The CDR3 DNA follows: TGCGCCAGCAGGTCGGGAGACTCCTACAATGAGCAGTTCTTC. Encoded protein: CASRSGDSYNEQFF. The full variable domain, rest sourced from reference TRBV5-1 and TRBJ2-1, is KAGVTQTPRYLIKTRGQQVTLSCSPISGHRSVSWYQQTPGQGLQFLFEYFSETQRNKGNFPGRFSGRQFSNSRSEMNVSTLELGDSALYLCASRSGDSYNEQFFGPGTRLTVL.